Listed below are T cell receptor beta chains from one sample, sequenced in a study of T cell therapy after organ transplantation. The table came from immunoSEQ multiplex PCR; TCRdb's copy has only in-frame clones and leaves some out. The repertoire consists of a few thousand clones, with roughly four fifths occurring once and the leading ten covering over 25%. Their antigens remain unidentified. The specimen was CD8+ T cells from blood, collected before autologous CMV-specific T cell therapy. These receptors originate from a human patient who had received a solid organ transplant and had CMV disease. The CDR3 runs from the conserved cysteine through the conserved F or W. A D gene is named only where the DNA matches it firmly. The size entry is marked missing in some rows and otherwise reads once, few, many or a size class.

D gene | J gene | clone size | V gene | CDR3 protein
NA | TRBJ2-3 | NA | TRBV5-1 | CASSPGDSSTDTQYF
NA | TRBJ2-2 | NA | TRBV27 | CASRSRGPNTGELFF
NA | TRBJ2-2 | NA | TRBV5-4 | CASSLLRGNTGELFF
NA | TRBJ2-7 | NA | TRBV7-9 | CASSLLGPYEQYF
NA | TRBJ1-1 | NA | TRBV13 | CASSSPRTGGGTDTEAFF
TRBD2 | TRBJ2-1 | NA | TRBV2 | CASSGPKGLADPYNEQFF
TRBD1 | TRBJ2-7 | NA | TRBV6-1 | CASSEEIGQANGEQYF
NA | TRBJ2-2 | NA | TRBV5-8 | CASSLRTGAPTGELFF
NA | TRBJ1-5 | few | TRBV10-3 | CAISGGSEHQPQHF
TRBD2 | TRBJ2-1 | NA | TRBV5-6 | CASSFGGLAGYNEQFF
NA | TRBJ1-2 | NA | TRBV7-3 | CASSPDGGQGYTF
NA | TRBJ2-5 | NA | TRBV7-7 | CASSLVGGLRETQYF
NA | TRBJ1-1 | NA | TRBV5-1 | CASSLGTEAFF
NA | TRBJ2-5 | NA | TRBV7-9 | CASRGAQETQYF
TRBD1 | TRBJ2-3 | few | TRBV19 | CASYTGQGTDTQYF
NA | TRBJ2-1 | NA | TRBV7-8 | CASSLLQGIWNEQFF
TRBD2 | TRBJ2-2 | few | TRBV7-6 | CASSLVAFGLAGGPGGELFF
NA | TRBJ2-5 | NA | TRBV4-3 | CASSQAGAETQYF
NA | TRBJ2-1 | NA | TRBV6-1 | CASRIGLYNEQFF
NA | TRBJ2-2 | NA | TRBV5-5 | CASSLVTVGELFF
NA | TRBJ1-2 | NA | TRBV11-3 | CASSSPRTGYTF
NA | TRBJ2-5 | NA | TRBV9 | CASSPEVMGRETQYF
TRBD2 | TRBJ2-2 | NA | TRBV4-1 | CASSQDPLAGGPVTGELFF
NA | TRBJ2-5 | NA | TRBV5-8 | CASSLGRASETQYF
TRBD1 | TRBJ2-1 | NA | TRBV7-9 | CASRPGQGRNEQFF
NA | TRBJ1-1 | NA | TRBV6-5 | CASSYSETEAFF
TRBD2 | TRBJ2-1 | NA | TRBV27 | CASSIGLAGATYNEQFF
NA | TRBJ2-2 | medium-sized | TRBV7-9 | CASSSGGIGELFF
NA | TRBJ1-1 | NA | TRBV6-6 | CASSYSETEAFF
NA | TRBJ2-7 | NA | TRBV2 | CASSQSEGALSYEQYF
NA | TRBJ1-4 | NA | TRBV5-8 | CASSLGQGFREKLFF
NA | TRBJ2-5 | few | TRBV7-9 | CASSSRDSETQYF
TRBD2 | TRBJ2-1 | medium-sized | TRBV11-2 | CASSLYFGTSGYNEQFF
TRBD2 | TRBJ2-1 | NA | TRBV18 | CASSPPSGNNEQFF